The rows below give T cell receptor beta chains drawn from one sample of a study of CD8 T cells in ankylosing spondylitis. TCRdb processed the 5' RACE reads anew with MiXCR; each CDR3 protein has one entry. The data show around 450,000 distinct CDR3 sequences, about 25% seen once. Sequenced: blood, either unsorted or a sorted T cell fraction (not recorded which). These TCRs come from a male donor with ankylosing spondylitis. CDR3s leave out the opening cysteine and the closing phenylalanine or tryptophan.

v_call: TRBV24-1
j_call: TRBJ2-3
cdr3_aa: ATSDLRSSGRADTQY

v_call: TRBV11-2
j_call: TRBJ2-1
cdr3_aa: ASRTSGRDEQF

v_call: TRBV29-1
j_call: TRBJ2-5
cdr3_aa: SGLRAAGGETQY

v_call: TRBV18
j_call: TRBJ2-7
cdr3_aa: ASSPLTSYEQY

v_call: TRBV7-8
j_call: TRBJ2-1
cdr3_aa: ASSSPGQGARGSYNEQF

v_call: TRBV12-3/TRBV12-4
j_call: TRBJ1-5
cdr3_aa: ASSWGAGRVGNQPQH

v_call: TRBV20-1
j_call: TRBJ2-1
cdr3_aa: SARRGQGIDEQF

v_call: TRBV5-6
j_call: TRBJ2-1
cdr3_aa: ASSLARAQTYNEQF

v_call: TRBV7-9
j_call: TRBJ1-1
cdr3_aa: ASSLAWGGTEAF

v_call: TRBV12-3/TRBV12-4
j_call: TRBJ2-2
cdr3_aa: ASSHRTSGTIGELF

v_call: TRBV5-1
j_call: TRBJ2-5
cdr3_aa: ASSLVTQGRETQY

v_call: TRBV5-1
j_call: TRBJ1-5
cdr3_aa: ASSRLGSQPQH

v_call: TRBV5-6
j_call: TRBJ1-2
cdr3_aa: ASSPRLSGGGYT

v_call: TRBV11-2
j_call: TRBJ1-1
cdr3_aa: ASSLAGIPNTEAF

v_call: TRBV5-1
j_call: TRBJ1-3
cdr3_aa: ASSLGLGDSAGNTIY

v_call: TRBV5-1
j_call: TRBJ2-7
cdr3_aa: ASSPRSGLHEQY

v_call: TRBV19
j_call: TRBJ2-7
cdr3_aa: ASSRTPREQY

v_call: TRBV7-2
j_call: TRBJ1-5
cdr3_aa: ASTLTPRGSNQPQH

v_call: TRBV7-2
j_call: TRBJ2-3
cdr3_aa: ASSTRLAYTDTQY

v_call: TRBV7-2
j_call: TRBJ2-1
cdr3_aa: ASRIATGQF

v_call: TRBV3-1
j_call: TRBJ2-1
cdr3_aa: ASSQGNLAGVFATEQF

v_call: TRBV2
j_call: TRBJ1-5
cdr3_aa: ASNQGPPGHQPQH

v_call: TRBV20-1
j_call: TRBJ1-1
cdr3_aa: SAIDRVNTEAF